The 2 T cell receptor beta chains below come from one sample, sequenced in a study of monozygotic twins with inflammatory bowel disease. TCRdb reprocessed the 5' RACE reads; each CDR3 protein has one entry and no DNA is given. The sample totals some 99,000 distinct CDR3 sequences. Sequences were obtained from blood. These receptors all stem from a human donor with ulcerative colitis or Crohn's disease, or a healthy co-twin of an affected twin (not recorded which).

The J gene is TRBJ2-3, the V gene TRBV20-1; with no DNA, the TCRdb D assignment of TRBD1 cannot be verified. This CDR3 region has 13 residues. The germline V gene encodes CDR1 DFQATT and CDR2 SNEGSKA (reference sequence). CDR3 region: CSARATGTDTQYF.

This chain joins TRBV7-8 and TRBJ1-1; TCRdb returns TRBD1, unconfirmable since there is no DNA. Germline values: CDR1 SGHVS, CDR2 FQNEAQ. The CDR3 sequence is 15 residues long. This chain's CDR3 is CASSNRDRVYTEAFF.